The clone carrying this T cell receptor beta chain was seen only a few times. Its antigen is not identified. These data belong to a study of post-analysis software for immune sequencing data. CDR1 MGHRA and CDR2 YSYEKL come from the germline V gene. This CDR3 contains 14 residues. The V end was cut by 2 bases, the J end by 7 bases, with 11 bases between. Study-level findings and limits: Included in a set of roughly five TRBV segments more frequent in patients than controls were TRBV5-6, TRBV5-1 and TRBV20-1. F measure grouped same-batch samples tightly together.

Every TCR beta cDNA library bore unique molecular identifiers. The T cell input of roughly 0.9 to 11 million gave about 470,000 cDNA molecules. TCRdb re-analysed the PCR reads in MiXCR, keeping a single row per CDR3 protein. Of about 540,000 distinct CDR3 sequences detected, less than 40% appear once; the ten largest clones hold about 5.6%. This receptor was identified in a girl between 2 and 17 years old with multiple sclerosis. Sequencing input: blood. This rearrangement joins TRBV4-1 to TRBJ1-4; D may be TRBD1 (5 bases). CDR3 sequence: CASSQPGLGEKLFF. The CDR3 DNA sequence: TGCGCCAGCAGCCAACCAGGGTTAGGTGAAAAACTGTTTTTT.